A selection of T cell receptor beta chains follows, all from one sample in a study of beta chain features in type 1 diabetes. The repertoire was sequenced with immunoSEQ multiplex PCR; TCRdb's copy has only in-frame clones and lacks some. The repertoire consists of roughly 340,000 clones, with 10% to 15% occurring once and the leading ten covering around 0.0099%. The sequenced material came from naive CD4+ T cells from blood. These receptors all stem from a woman between 18 and 30 years old with type 1 diabetes. Both conserved end residues are part of each CDR3. A D gene is named only where the DNA matches it firmly. Size tells how often a clone was seen (once, few, many) or the class of an expanded clone, and some rows leave it out.

TRBD1	NA	TRBV6-4	TRBJ1-5	CASSPGTEQPQHF	TGTGCCAGCAGCCCCGGGACAGAGCAGCCCCAGCATTTT
NA	NA	TRBV5-1	TRBJ2-7	CASSLDRVGEQYF	TGCGCCAGCAGCTTGGACAGGGTGGGGGAGCAGTACTTC
NA	NA	TRBV4-3	TRBJ2-1	CASSTERSILNEQFF	TGCGCCAGCAGTACGGAGCGGAGCATTCTCAATGAGCAGTTCTTC
NA	few	TRBV5-6	TRBJ1-4	CASSWGGGEEKLFF	TGTGCCAGCAGCTGGGGAGGCGGGGAGGAAAAACTGTTTTTT
NA	NA	TRBV30	TRBJ2-7	CAGGRNSYEQYF	TGTGCCGGGGGGAGAAATTCCTACGAGCAGTACTTC
NA	NA	TRBV19	TRBJ1-1	CASSAGTSNTEAFF	TGTGCCAGTAGTGCCGGGACATCGAACACTGAAGCTTTCTTT
NA	few	TRBV11-2	TRBJ1-2	CATGEVGYTF	TGTGCCACCGGGGAAGTTGGCTACACCTTC
NA	NA	TRBV19	TRBJ1-5	CASSTQNSNQPQHF	TGTGCCAGTAGTACACAGAATAGCAATCAGCCCCAGCATTTT
NA	few	TRBV5-1	TRBJ2-7	CASSLFQGSYEQYF	TGCGCCAGCAGCTTGTTTCAGGGTTCCTACGAGCAGTACTTC
NA	few	TRBV10-3	TRBJ2-1	CAISGDLWVTDNEQFF	TGTGCCATTTCGGGGGACCTTTGGGTGACGGACAATGAGCAGTTCTTC
NA	NA	TRBV15	TRBJ2-7	CATSRDLGSPYEQYF	TGTGCCACCAGCAGAGATCTGGGCAGCCCCTACGAGCAGTACTTC
TRBD1	few	TRBV30	TRBJ1-1	CAWSAGTGFTEAFF	TGTGCCTGGAGTGCCGGGACAGGGTTCACTGAAGCTTTCTTT
NA	few	TRBV10-3	TRBJ2-1	CAISNRNNEQFF	TGTGCCATCAGTAACAGGAACAATGAGCAGTTCTTC
TRBD2	few	TRBV7-2	TRBJ2-7	CASRLAGGPVEQYF	TGTGCCAGCAGACTAGCGGGAGGGCCAGTGGAGCAGTACTTC
TRBD1	NA	TRBV6-5	TRBJ2-7	CASSRGGQGTYEQYF	TGTGCCAGCAGTCGCGGTGGACAGGGAACCTACGAGCAGTACTTC
NA	NA	TRBV29-1	TRBJ2-3	CSVEGALPTDTQYF	TGCAGCGTTGAAGGGGCCCTCCCCACAGATACGCAGTATTTT
TRBD1	few	TRBV28	TRBJ1-2	CASSLFPGTGDNYGYTF	TGTGCCAGCAGTTTATTTCCGGGGACAGGGGACAACTATGGCTACACCTTC
TRBD1	NA	TRBV14	TRBJ2-2	CASSPTGAGELFF	TGTGCCAGCAGCCCGACAGGGGCCGGGGAGCTGTTTTTT
TRBD2	NA	TRBV30	TRBJ2-1	CAGTGTKQFF	TGTGCCGGAACCGGGACTAAACAGTTCTTC
TRBD1	NA	TRBV28	TRBJ1-1	CASSLAPGQTFF	TGTGCCAGCAGTTTGGCCCCGGGACAGACTTTCTTT
TRBD1	few	TRBV4-3	TRBJ2-3	CASSRRQGVADTQYF	TGCGCCAGCAGCCGGAGACAGGGGGTGGCAGATACGCAGTATTTT
TRBD1	few	TRBV27	TRBJ1-2	CASFDRGTSNYGYTF	TGTGCCAGCTTTGACAGGGGCACCTCTAACTATGGCTACACCTTC
NA	NA	TRBV4-3	TRBJ1-4	CASSRTGGATNEKLFF	TGCGCCAGCAGCCGTACTGGAGGGGCCACTAATGAAAAACTGTTTTTT
NA	few	TRBV5-1	TRBJ1-2	CASSLGGAAGYTF	TGCGCCAGCAGCTTGGGGGGCGCGGCTGGCTACACCTTC
NA	few	TRBV11-2	TRBJ1-2	CASSTGWDGYTF	TGTGCCAGCAGTACAGGGTGGGATGGCTACACCTTC
TRBD1	NA	TRBV30	TRBJ1-1	CAWTGGYTEAFF	TGTGCCTGGACAGGGGGATATACTGAAGCTTTCTTT
NA	few	TRBV7-9	TRBJ1-2	CASSSAGNGAYGYTF	TGTGCCAGCAGCTCGGCAGGGAATGGGGCCTATGGCTACACCTTC
NA	NA	TRBV29-1	TRBJ1-5	CSVDAPGGVQPQHF	TGCAGCGTTGACGCGCCCGGAGGGGTTCAGCCCCAGCATTTT
TRBD2	NA	TRBV5-1	TRBJ2-5	CASSLWGLASQETQYF	TGCGCCAGCAGCTTGTGGGGACTAGCATCTCAAGAGACCCAGTACTTC
NA	few	TRBV11-2	TRBJ2-3	CASSRWRDTQYF	TGTGCCAGCAGCCGATGGAGGGATACGCAGTATTTT
NA	NA	TRBV9	TRBJ1-5	CASSVEVGGDQPQHF	TGTGCCAGCAGCGTAGAGGTAGGAGGAGATCAGCCCCAGCATTTT
NA	NA	TRBV5-4	TRBJ2-5	CASRIRGQETQYF	TGTGCCAGCAGAATTCGGGGGCAAGAGACCCAGTACTTC
NA	once	TRBV7-6	TRBJ1-2	CASSLGGGSYGYTF	TGTGCCAGCAGCTTAGGGGGAGGAAGCTATGGCTACACCTTC
TRBD1	few	TRBV5-6	TRBJ2-7	CASSFQGTGNHEQYF	TGTGCCAGCAGCTTCCAAGGGACAGGGAACCACGAGCAGTACTTC
NA	NA	TRBV5-1	TRBJ1-1	CASRALDLNTEAFF	TGCGCCAGCAGGGCACTCGACTTGAACACTGAAGCTTTCTTT
TRBD1	few	TRBV6-5	TRBJ2-7	CASSYSGTGPYEQYF	TGTGCCAGCAGTTACTCAGGGACAGGACCTTACGAGCAGTACTTC
TRBD1	NA	TRBV9	TRBJ1-2	CASNDRGQNYGYTF	TGTGCCAGCAACGACCGGGGACAGAACTATGGCTACACCTTC